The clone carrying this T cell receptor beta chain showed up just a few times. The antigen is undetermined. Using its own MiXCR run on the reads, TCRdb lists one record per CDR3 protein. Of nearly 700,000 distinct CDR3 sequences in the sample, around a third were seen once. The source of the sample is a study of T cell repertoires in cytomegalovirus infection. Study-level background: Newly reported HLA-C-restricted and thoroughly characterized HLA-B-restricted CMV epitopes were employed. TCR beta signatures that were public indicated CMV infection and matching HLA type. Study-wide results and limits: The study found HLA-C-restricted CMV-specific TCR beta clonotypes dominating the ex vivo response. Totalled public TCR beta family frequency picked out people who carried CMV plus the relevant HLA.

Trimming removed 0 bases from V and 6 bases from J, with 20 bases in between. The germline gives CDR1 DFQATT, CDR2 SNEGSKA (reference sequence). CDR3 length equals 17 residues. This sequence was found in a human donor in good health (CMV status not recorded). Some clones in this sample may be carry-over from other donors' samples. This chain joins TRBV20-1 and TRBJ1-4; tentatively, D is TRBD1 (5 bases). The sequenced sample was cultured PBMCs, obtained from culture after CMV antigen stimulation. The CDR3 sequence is CSARDLTARSRHEKLFF. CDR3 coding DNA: TGCAGTGCTAGAGATCTGACAGCTAGGTCGAGGCATGAAAAACTGTTTTTT.